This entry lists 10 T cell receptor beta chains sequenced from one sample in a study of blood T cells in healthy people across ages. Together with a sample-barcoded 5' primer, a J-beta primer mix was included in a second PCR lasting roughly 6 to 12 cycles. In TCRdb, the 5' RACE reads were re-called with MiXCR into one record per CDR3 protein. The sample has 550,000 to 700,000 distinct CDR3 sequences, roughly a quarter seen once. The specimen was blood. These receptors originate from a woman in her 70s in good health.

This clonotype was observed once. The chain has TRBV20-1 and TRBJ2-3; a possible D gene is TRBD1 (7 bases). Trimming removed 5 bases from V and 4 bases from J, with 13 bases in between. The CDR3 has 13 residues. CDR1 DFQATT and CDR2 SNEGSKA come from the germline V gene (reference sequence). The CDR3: CSALDREADTQYF. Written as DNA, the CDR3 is TGCAGTGCTCTCGACAGGGAGGCAGATACGCAGTATTTT.

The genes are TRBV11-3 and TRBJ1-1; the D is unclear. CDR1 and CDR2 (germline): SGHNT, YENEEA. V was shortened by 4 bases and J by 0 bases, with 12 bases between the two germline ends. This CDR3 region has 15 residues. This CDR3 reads CASSYTDIMNTEAFF. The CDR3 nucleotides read TGTGCCAGCAGCTACACCGACATAATGAACACTGAAGCTTTCTTT.

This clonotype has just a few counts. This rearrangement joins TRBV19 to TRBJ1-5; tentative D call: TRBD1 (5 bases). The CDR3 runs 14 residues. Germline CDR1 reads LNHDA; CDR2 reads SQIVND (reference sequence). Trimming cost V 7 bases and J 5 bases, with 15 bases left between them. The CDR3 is CASTPGYGDQPQHF. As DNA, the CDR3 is TGTGCCAGTACCCCAGGGTACGGGGATCAGCCCCAGCATTTT.

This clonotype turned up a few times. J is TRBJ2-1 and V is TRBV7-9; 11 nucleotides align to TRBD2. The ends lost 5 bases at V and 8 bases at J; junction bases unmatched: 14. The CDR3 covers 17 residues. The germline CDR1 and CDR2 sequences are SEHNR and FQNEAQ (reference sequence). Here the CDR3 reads CASSRIRGSGGADEQFF. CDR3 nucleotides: TGTGCCAGCAGCCGGATCAGAGGTAGCGGGGGGGCCGATGAGCAGTTCTTC.

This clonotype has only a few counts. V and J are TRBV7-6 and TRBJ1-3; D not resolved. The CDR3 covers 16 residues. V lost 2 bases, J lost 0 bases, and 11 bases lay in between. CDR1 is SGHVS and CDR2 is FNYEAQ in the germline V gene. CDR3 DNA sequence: TGTGCCAGCAGCTTAAATCCGGGCTACTCTGGAAACACCATATATTTT. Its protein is CASSLNPGYSGNTIYF.

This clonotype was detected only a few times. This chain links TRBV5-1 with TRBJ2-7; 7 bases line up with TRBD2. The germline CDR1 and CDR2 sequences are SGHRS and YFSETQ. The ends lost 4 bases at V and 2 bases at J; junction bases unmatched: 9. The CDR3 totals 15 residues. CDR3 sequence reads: CASSRGLPPAYEQYF. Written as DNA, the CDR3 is TGCGCCAGCAGCCGGGGACTACCTCCAGCCTACGAGCAGTACTTC.

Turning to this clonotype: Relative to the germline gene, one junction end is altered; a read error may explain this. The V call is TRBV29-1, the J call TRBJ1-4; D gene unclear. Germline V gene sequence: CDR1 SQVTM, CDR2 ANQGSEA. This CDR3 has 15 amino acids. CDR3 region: CSAEDSGRENEKLFF. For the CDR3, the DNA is TGCAGCGCTGAAGATTCCGGAAGGGAAAATGAAAAACTGTTTTTT.

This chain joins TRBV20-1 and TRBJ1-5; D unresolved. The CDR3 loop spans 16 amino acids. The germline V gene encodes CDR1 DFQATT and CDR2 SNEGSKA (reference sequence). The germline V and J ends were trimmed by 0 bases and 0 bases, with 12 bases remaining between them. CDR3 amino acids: CSARESLPLSNQPQHF. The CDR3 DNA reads TGCAGTGCTAGAGAGAGTCTTCCCCTTAGCAATCAGCCCCAGCATTTT.

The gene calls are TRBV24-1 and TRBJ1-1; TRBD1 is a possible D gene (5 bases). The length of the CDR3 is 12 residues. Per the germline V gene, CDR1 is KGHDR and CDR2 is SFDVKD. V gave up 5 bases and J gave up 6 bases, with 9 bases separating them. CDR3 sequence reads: CATSGRGSEAFF. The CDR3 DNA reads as TGTGCCACCAGTGGACGGGGGTCTGAAGCTTTCTTT.

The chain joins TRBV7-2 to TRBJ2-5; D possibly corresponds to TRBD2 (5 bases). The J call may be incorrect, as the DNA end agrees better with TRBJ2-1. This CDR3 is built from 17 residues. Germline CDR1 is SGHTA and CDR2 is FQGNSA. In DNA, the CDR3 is TGTGCCAGCAGCTTAGGTAGAGGGTCGGATATATACAATGAGCAGTTCTTC. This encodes CASSLGRGSDIYNEQFF.